Listed below are T cell receptor beta chains from one sample, sequenced in a study of shared clonotypes between healthy human individuals. Method: immunoSEQ multiplex PCR; TCRdb's copy keeps in-frame clones and lacks some. The sample has 470,000 or so clones, around four fifths seen once; the top ten hold around 12%. The sample was PBMCs. The receptor set was obtained from a woman in her forties in good health. Some clones in this sample may be carry-over from other donors' samples. The CDR3 runs from the conserved cysteine through the conserved F or W. D genes are given only for firm matches. For some rows the clone size is stated as once, few or many, or as a class when expanded; others skip it.

>TRBV5-1|-|TRBJ2-4|-
TGCGCCAGCAGCTTGGAGGTTATCGGCATTCAGTACTTC
CASSLEVIGIQYF
>TRBV11-2|TRBD1|TRBJ2-7|-
TGTGCCAGCAGCTTTCGGACAGGGCAGGACGAGCAGTACTTC
CASSFRTGQDEQYF
>TRBV25-1|-|TRBJ1-2|-
TGTGCCAGCAGTGAAAACTTAGGGACTCCATATGGCTACACCTTC
CASSENLGTPYGYTF
>TRBV7-9|TRBD1|TRBJ2-5|-
TGTGCCAGCAGCCTAGCCGGGACAGCCCAAGAGACCCAGTACTTC
CASSLAGTAQETQYF
>TRBV15|TRBD2|TRBJ2-1|few
TGTGCCACCAGCGGCGGGACTAGCGGGAGTGCGAATGAGCAGTTCTTC
CATSGGTSGSANEQFF
>TRBV9|-|TRBJ1-1|-
TGTGCCAGCAGCTCTAAGCGGGGGAGGGACACTGAAGCTTTCTTT
CASSSKRGRDTEAFF
>TRBV7-9|TRBD1|TRBJ2-7|-
TGTGCCAGCAGCTTAGCGGTCGGGACAGCTTCCTACGAGCAGTACTTC
CASSLAVGTASYEQYF
>TRBV11-2|-|TRBJ1-1|once
TGTGCCAGCAGCTTAGTGGGGGCAGGCACTGAAGCTTTCTTT
CASSLVGAGTEAFF
>TRBV5-1|TRBD2|TRBJ2-1|-
TGCGCCAGCAGCTTGGTATTAGCGGGAGCCAGCAATGAGCAGTTCTTC
CASSLVLAGASNEQFF
>TRBV18|-|TRBJ2-3|-
TGTGCCAGCTCACTTTCCGGTTTCTTCACAGATACGCAGTATTTT
CASSLSGFFTDTQYF
>TRBV4-1|-|TRBJ1-2|few
TGCGCCAGCAGCCAAACGCCCTACCGAGGGCTTAACTATGGCTACACCTTC
CASSQTPYRGLNYGYTF
>TRBV5-6|-|TRBJ1-1|-
TGTGCCAGCAGCTTGCCCAGAATTACAGGGAACACTGAAGCTTTCTTT
CASSLPRITGNTEAFF
>TRBV30|-|TRBJ1-1|-
TGTGCCTGGAGAGTTGGGGTGACTGAAGCTTTCTTT
CAWRVGVTEAFF
>TRBV5-1|-|TRBJ1-1|-
TGCGCCAGCAGCTTGGAGGGAAGGGGAACCCTAAACACTGAAGCTTTCTTT
CASSLEGRGTLNTEAFF
>TRBV28|-|TRBJ1-3|-
TGTGCCAGCAGTCCTATGTGGCGGTGGGCAGACTCTGGAAACACCATATGTTTT
CASSPMWRWADSGNTICF
>TRBV18|-|TRBJ1-4|-
TGTGCCAGCTCACCACGGTCAGGGGATGAAAAACTGTTTTTT
CASSPRSGDEKLFF
>TRBV7-9|-|TRBJ1-1|few
TGTGCCAGCAACCGGGGGTCAAACACTGAAGCTTTCTTT
CASNRGSNTEAFF
>TRBV9|-|TRBJ2-1|-
TGTGCCAGCAGCTTAACAGAGAGCTCCTACAATGAGCAGTTCTTC
CASSLTESSYNEQFF
>TRBV30|TRBD2|TRBJ2-5|few
TGTGCCTGGAGGGCCCGGGGCGGGAGGTTAGAGACCCAGTACTTC
CAWRARGGRLETQYF
>TRBV7-2|-|TRBJ2-7|-
TGTGCCAGCAGCTTCGGATGGGCCAGATCCTACGAGCAGTACTTC
CASSFGWARSYEQYF
>TRBV19|-|TRBJ1-2|-
TGTGCCAGTAGTATAGGTCAGACTAACTATGGCTACACCTTC
CASSIGQTNYGYTF
>TRBV28|-|TRBJ2-7|-
TGTGCCAGCAGTTTACTCGGGCCGGGTCTTAGCGAGCAGTACTTC
CASSLLGPGLSEQYF
>TRBV7-2|-|TRBJ2-7|few
TGTGCCAGCAGCTCTGCCTACGAGCAGTACTTC
CASSSAYEQYF
>TRBV6-5|-|TRBJ2-5|-
TGTGCCAGCAGTTACAGGGGGTGGGAGACCCAGTACTTC
CASSYRGWETQYF
>TRBV19|TRBD1|TRBJ2-7|-
TGTGCCAGTAGTACCAGGGACAGGAACTACGAGCAGTACTTC
CASSTRDRNYEQYF
>TRBV28|TRBD1|TRBJ1-2|-
TGTGCCAGCAGTAACGCGGCAGGGGGCCTATATGGCTACACCTTC
CASSNAAGGLYGYTF